Listed here is a single T cell receptor beta chain. Clones were read by immunoSEQ multiplex PCR, and TCRdb kept only the in-frame ones, dropping some. This sample has more than 2 million clones, with approximately 96% found just once. This sample is part of a study of shared clonotypes between healthy human individuals. The wider study: Sampling drew on donors who were a couple of women and a few men aged 18 to 49.

From germline, CDR1 is ENHRY and CDR2 SYGVKD. J lost 1 base, V lost 8 bases, and 7 bases had no gene match. This CDR3 spans 14 amino acids. The TCR sequence derives from a man aged 18 to 30 in good health. The chain couples TRBV10-3 to TRBJ1-1; 7 nucleotides line up with TRBD1. Specimen: naive CD4+ T cells sorted from blood. Noted subset: CD45RA+ positively selected. The CDR3 bases are TGTGCCATCGGCAACAGGGGTAGGAACACTGAAGCTTTCTTT. Residues: CAIGNRGRNTEAFF.